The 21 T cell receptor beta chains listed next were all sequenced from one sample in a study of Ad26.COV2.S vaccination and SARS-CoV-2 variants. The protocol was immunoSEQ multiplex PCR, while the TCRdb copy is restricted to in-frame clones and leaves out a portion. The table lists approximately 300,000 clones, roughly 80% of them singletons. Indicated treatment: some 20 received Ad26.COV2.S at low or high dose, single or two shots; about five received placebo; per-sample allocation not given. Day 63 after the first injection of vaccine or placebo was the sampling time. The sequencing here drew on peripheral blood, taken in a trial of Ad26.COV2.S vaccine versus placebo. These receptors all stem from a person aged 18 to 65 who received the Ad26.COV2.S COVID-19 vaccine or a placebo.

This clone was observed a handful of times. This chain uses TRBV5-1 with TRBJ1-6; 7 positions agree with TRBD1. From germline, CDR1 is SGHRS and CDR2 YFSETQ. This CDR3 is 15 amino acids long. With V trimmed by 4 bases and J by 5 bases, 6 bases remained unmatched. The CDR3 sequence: CASSRSGGHNSPLHF. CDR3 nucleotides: TGCGCCAGCAGCAGATCAGGGGGGCATAATTCACCCCTCCACTTT.

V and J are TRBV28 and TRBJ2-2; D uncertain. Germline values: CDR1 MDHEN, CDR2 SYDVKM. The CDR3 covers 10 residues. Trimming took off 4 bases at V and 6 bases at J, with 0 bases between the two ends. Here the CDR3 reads CASSSGELFF. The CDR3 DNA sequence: TGTGCCAGCAGTTCCGGGGAGCTGTTTTTT.

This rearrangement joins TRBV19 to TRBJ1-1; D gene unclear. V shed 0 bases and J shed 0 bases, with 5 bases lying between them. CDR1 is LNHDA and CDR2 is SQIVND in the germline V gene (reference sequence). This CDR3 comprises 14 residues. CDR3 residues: CASSIDLVNTEAFF. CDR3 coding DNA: TGTGCCAGTAGTATAGATCTTGTGAACACTGAAGCTTTCTTT. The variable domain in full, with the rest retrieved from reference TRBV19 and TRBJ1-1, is DGGITQSPKYLFRKEGQNVTLSCEQNLNHDAMYWYRQDPGQGLRLIYYSQIVNDFQKGDIAEGYSVSREKKESFPLTVTSAQKNPTAFYLCASSIDLVNTEAFFGQGTRLTVV.

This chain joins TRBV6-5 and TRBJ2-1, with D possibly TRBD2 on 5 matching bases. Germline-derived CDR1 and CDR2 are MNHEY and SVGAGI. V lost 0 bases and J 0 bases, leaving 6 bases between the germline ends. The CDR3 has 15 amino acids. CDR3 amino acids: CASSYSRGSYNEQFF. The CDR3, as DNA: TGTGCCAGCAGTTACTCACGGGGCTCCTACAATGAGCAGTTCTTC.

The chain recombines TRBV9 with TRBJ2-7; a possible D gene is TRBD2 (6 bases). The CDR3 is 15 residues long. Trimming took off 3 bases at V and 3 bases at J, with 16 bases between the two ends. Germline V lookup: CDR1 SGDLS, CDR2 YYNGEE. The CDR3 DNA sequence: TGTGCCAGCAGCGGGAGCGGCGGGGATCGCTACGAGCAGTACTTC. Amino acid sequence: CASSGSGGDRYEQYF.

CDR3 amino acids: CASSEAGGSGGCTQYF. CDR3 nucleotides: TGTGCCAGCAGTGAAGCAGGAGGTAGCGGGGGCTGTACGCAGTATTTT. The chain couples TRBV6-1 to TRBJ2-3; 9 bases fit TRBD2. V lost 0 bases, J lost 8 bases, and 9 bases stayed unmatched. Germline CDR1 and CDR2: MNHNS and SASEGT. The CDR3 extends over 16 amino acids.

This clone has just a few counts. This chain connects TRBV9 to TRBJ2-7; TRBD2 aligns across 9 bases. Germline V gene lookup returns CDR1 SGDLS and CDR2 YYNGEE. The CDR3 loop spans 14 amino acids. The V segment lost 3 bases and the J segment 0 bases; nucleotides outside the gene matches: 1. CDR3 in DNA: TGTGCCAGCAGCGAGACTAGCGGCTCCTACGAGCAGTACTTC. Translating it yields CASSETSGSYEQYF.

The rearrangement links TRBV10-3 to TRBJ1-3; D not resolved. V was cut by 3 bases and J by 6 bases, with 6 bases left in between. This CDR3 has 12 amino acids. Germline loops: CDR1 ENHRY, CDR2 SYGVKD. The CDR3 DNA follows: TGTGCCATCAGTGATAGACAAAACACCATATATTTT. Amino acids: CAISDRQNTIYF.

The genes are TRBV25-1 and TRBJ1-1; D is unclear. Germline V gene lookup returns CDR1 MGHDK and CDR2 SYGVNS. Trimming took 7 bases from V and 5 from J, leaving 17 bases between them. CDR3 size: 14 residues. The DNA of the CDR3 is TGTGCCAGCACGGGGATTACCCCGTTTACTGAAGCTTTCTTT. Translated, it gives CASTGITPFTEAFF.

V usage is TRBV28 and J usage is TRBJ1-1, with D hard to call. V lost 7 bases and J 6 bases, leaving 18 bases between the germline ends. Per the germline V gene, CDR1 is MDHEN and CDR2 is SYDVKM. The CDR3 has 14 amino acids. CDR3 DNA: TGTGCCAGCAAGTACTCCGGCACGACCCCTGAAGCTTTCTTT. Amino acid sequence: CASKYSGTTPEAFF.

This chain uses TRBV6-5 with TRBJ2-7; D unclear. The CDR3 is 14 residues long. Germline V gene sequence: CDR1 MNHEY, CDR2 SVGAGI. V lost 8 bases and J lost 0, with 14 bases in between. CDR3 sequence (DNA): TGTGCCAGCCAGTACAAGTTAAGCTCCTACGAGCAGTACTTC. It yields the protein CASQYKLSSYEQYF.

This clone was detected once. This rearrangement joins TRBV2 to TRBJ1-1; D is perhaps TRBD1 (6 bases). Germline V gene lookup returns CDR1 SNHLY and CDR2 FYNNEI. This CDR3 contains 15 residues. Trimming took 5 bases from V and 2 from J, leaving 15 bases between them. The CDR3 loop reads CASSPQGTFNTEAFF. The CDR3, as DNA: TGTGCCAGCAGTCCTCAAGGGACATTTAACACTGAAGCTTTCTTT.

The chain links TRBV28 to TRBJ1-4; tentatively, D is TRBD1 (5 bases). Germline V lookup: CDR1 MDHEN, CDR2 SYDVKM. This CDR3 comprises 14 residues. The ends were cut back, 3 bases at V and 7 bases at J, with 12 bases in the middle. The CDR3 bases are TGTGCCAGCAGTTTGCAGGGAGGAGGTGAAAAACTGTTTTTT. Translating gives CASSLQGGGEKLFF. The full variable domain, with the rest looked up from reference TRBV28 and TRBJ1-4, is DVKVTQSSRYLVKRTGEKVFLECVQDMDHENMFWYRQDPGLGLRLIYFSYDVKMKEKGDIPEGYSVSREKKERFSLILESASTNQTSMYLCASSLQGGGEKLFFGSGTQLSVL.

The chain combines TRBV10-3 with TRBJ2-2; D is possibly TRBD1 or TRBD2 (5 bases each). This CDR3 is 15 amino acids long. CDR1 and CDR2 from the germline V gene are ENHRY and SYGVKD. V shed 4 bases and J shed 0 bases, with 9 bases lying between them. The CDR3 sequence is CAISGQGPNTGELFF. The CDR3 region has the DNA TGTGCCATCAGTGGGCAGGGACCGAACACCGGGGAGCTGTTTTTT.

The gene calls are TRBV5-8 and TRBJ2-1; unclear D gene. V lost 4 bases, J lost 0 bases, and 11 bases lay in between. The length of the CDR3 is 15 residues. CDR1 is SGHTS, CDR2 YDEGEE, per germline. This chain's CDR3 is CASSRRGSSYNEQFF. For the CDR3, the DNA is TGTGCCAGCAGCCGCCGAGGTTCCTCCTACAATGAGCAGTTCTTC.

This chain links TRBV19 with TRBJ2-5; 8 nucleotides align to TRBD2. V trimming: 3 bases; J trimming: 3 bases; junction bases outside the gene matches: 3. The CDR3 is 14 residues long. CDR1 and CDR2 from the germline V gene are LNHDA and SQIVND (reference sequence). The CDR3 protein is CASSIGGAEETQYF. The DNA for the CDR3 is TGTGCCAGTAGTATCGGGGGGGCTGAAGAGACCCAGTACTTC.

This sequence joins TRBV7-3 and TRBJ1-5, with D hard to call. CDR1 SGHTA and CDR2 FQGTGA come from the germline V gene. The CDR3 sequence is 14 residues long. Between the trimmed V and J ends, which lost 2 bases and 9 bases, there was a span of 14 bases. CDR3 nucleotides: TGTGCCAGCAGCTTAGACCGCCCCCCAGCGCCCCAGCATTTT. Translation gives CASSLDRPPAPQHF.

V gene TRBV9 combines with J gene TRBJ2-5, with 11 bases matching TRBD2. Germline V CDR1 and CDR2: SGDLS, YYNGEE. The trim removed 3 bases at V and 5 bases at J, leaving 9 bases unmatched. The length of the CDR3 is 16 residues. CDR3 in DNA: TGTGCCAGCAGCGCCACTAGACTAGCGGGGACGGAGACCCAGTACTTC. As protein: CASSATRLAGTETQYF.

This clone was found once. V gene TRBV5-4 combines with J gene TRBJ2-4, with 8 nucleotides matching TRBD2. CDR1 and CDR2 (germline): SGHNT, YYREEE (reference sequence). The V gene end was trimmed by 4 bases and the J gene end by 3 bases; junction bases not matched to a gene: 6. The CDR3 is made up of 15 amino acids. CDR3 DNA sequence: TGTGCCAGCAGCAGGCGGGGGGCCGTCAAAAACATTCAGTACTTC. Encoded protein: CASSRRGAVKNIQYF.

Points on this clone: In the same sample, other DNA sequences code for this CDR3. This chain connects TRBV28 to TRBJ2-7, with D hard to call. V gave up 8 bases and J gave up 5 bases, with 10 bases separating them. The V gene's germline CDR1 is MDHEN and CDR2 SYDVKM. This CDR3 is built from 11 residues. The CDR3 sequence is CASGDRHEQYF. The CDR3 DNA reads TGTGCCAGCGGTGACCGTCACGAGCAGTACTTC. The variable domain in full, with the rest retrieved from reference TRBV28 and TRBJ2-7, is DVKVTQSSRYLVKRTGEKVFLECVQDMDHENMFWYRQDPGLGLRLIYFSYDVKMKEKGDIPEGYSVSREKKERFSLILESASTNQTSMYLCASGDRHEQYFGPGTRLTVT.

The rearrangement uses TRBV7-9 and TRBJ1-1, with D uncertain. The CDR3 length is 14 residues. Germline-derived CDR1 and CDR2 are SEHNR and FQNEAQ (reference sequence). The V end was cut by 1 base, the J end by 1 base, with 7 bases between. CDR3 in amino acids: CASSLGVANTEAFF. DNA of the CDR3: TGTGCCAGCAGCTTAGGGGTTGCGAACACTGAAGCTTTCTTT.